A single sample is the source of the 32 T cell receptor beta chains below, sequenced in a study of blood T cell repertoires in COVID-19. Libraries were prepared by immunoSEQ multiplex PCR; TCRdb keeps only in-frame clonotypes and omits some of them. The repertoire holds under 150,000 clones, with roughly four fifths as singletons. Sequencing was done on a sample of PBMCs or T cells enriched from blood (not recorded which). These receptors all come from a man aged 30-40 years who had recovered from COVID-19.

The V call is TRBV5-1, the J call TRBJ2-3; 9 bases match TRBD2. The V segment lost 4 bases and the J segment 0 bases; nucleotides outside the gene matches: 6. Germline assignment: CDR1 SGHRS and CDR2 YFSETQ. This CDR3 is 16 amino acids long. The CDR3, as DNA: TGCGCCAGCAGCGCACAAACTAGCGGGAGCACAGATACGCAGTATTTT. Protein product: CASSAQTSGSTDTQYF.

V gene TRBV5-5 combines with J gene TRBJ2-3, with 13 bases identical to TRBD2. The germline V gene encodes CDR1 SGHKS and CDR2 YYEKEE (reference sequence). The V segment lost 4 bases and the J segment 3 bases; nucleotides outside the gene matches: 11. The CDR3 runs to 18 residues. CDR3 nucleotides: TGTGCCAGCAGCCCTGGGGATGGGGGACTAGCGGGAACAGATACGCAGTATTTT. As protein: CASSPGDGGLAGTDTQYF.

The chain recombines TRBV6-5 with TRBJ1-2, with 7 bases aligning to TRBD1. Looked up from germline, CDR1 is MNHEY and CDR2 is SVGAGI. The CDR3 length is 11 residues. V shed 8 bases and J 7 bases; nucleotides not matched to a gene: 4. CDR3 protein: CASEGALGYTF. Written as DNA, the CDR3 is TGTGCCAGCGAGGGGGCGCTTGGCTACACCTTC.

This rearrangement joins TRBV5-4 to TRBJ1-1; possible D gene TRBD1, 6 bases. Germline V CDR1 and CDR2: SGHNT, YYREEE (reference sequence). The ends were cut back, 4 bases at V and 5 bases at J, with 15 bases in the middle. This CDR3 spans 14 amino acids. For the CDR3, the DNA is TGTGCCAGCAGCGGGGAAGGGGGTTGGACTGAAGCTTTCTTT. It specifies CASSGEGGWTEAFF.

The chain couples TRBV12-3 or TRBV12-4 to TRBJ1-2, with a tentative D call TRBD1 (5 bases). Trimming removed 5 bases at V and 5 bases at J, with 9 bases between. The CDR3 runs to 12 residues. This CDR3 is CASSERQYGYTF. CDR3 nucleotides: TGTGCCAGCAGTGAAAGACAGTATGGCTACACCTTC.

The chain links TRBV2 to TRBJ1-2, with TRBD1 identical over 7 bases. V lost 5 bases and J lost 3; bases outside the gene matches: 6. The CDR3 sequence is 14 residues long. Germline V gene data show CDR1 as SNHLY and CDR2 as FYNNEI. In DNA, the CDR3 is TGTGCCAGCAGTCGGGGACAGTACGACTATGGCTACACCTTC. Its translation: CASSRGQYDYGYTF.

This chain connects TRBV27 to TRBJ2-3; 14 positions match TRBD2. The CDR3 runs 18 residues. The germline V gene has CDR1 MNHEY and CDR2 SMNVEV (reference sequence). J gave up 0 bases and V 4 bases, and 6 bases lay outside the gene matches. CDR3 loop: CASSSGTSGGSSTDTQYF. As DNA, the CDR3 is TGTGCCAGCAGTTCGGGGACTAGCGGGGGTTCTAGCACAGATACGCAGTATTTT.

The rearrangement joins TRBV14 to TRBJ1-3, with D unclear. CDR1 and CDR2 (germline): SGHDN, FVKESK. This CDR3 region has 15 residues. Trimming cost V 1 base and J 6 bases, with 13 bases left between them. This chain's CDR3 is CASSQVKGLPNTIYF. CDR3 sequence (DNA): TGTGCCAGCAGCCAAGTAAAAGGACTCCCAAACACCATATATTTT.

This clone was seen just once. This chain connects TRBV5-4 to TRBJ1-6, with TRBD1 identical over 9 bases. CDR3 length equals 15 residues. V gave up 4 bases and J gave up 7 bases; unmatched junction bases: 6. Germline assignment: CDR1 SGHNT and CDR2 YYREEE (reference sequence). CDR3 bases: TGTGCCAGCAGCCTACAGGGGGCAAGAAATTCACCCCTCCACTTT. Protein product: CASSLQGARNSPLHF.

This rearrangement joins TRBV30 to TRBJ1-3, with D unresolved. V gave up 3 bases and J gave up 4 bases, with 10 bases separating them. The CDR3 is 13 amino acids. Germline V lookup: CDR1 GTSNPN, CDR2 SVGIG (reference sequence). For the CDR3, the DNA is TGTGCCTGGAGCTTGGCAGAAGGAAACACCATATATTTT. This translates into CAWSLAEGNTIYF.

The rearrangement uses TRBV5-1 and TRBJ2-2; D not resolved. The CDR3 runs 14 residues. CDR1 SGHRS and CDR2 YFSETQ come from the germline V gene. Trimming shortened V by 0 bases and J by 7 bases, and 10 bases separated the two germline ends. CDR3 DNA: TGCGCCAGCAGCTTGGCTCCGGTTGGCGGGGAGCTGTTTTTT. Protein: CASSLAPVGGELFF.

This chain joins TRBV7-9 and TRBJ2-1, with a possible D match to TRBD2 (5 bases). CDR1 is SEHNR, CDR2 FQNEAQ, per germline (reference sequence). The CDR3 runs 15 residues. Deletions cut 6 bases from V and 6 bases from J, with 18 bases between. The CDR3 reads CASRGGGKEGNEQFF. CDR3 nucleotides: TGTGCCAGCAGGGGTGGTGGAAAAGAGGGCAATGAGCAGTTCTTC. Complete variable domain (other parts from reference TRBV7-9 and TRBJ2-1): DTGVSQNPRHKITKRGQNVTFRCDPISEHNRLYWYRQTLGQGPEFLTYFQNEAQLEKSRLLSDRFSAERPKGSFSTLEIQRTEQGDSAMYLCASRGGGKEGNEQFFGPGTRLTVL.

V usage is TRBV14 and J usage is TRBJ2-1, with no clear D. V was clipped by 4 bases and J by 10 bases, with 14 bases between them. Germline V gene lookup returns CDR1 SGHDN and CDR2 FVKESK. The CDR3 is 13 residues long. CDR3 coding DNA: TGTGCCAGCAGCCTTAGTCCCCCGCGGGAGCAGTTCTTC. Translating it yields CASSLSPPREQFF.

A single count supports this clone. V gene TRBV7-9 combines with J gene TRBJ2-7; 10 positions agree with TRBD2. The CDR3 contains 16 residues. V shed 1 base, J shed 6 bases, and the junction held 9 bases outside the gene matches. The V gene's germline CDR1 is SEHNR and CDR2 FQNEAQ (reference sequence). The CDR3 protein is CASSLVGLAGESEQYF. The CDR3 DNA reads as TGTGCCAGCAGCTTAGTGGGTCTAGCGGGAGAAAGCGAGCAGTACTTC. Full variable domain (outside the CDR3, taken from reference TRBV7-9 and TRBJ2-7): DTGVSQNPRHKITKRGQNVTFRCDPISEHNRLYWYRQTLGQGPEFLTYFQNEAQLEKSRLLSDRFSAERPKGSFSTLEIQRTEQGDSAMYLCASSLVGLAGESEQYFGPGTRLTVT.

Comments on this clone: Different DNA sequences within this sample yield the same CDR3. The rearrangement uses TRBV11-2 and TRBJ1-4; 7 bases agree with TRBD1. This CDR3 contains 15 residues. J was trimmed by 3 bases and V by 5 bases; bases with no gene match: 6. The germline V gene encodes CDR1 SGHAT and CDR2 FQNNGV. The CDR3 coding sequence is TGTGCCAGCAGCCCCCGACAGGGAGCTAATGAAAAACTGTTTTTT. This codes for CASSPRQGANEKLFF.

The chain combines TRBV7-9 with TRBJ2-7; unclear D gene. Trimming stripped 3 bases from V and 6 bases from J, with 9 bases between. Germline assignment: CDR1 SEHNR and CDR2 FQNEAQ (reference sequence). The CDR3 is 12 amino acids. CDR3 nucleotide sequence: TGTGCCAGCAGCTTTTCGTCCGGCGAGCAGTACGTC. This translates into CASSFSSGEQYV.

The chain employs TRBV18 and TRBJ2-3; D not certain. This CDR3 comprises 13 residues. Trimming removed 0 bases from V and 3 bases from J, with 4 bases in between. Germline values: CDR1 KGHSH, CDR2 LQKENI. CDR3 in DNA: TGTGCCAGCTCACCACCCGAGACAGATACGCAGTATTTT. It codes for CASSPPETDTQYF.

The chain uses TRBV5-4 and TRBJ2-7; the D gene is possibly TRBD2 (5 bases). This CDR3 has 16 amino acids. Trimming took off 2 bases at V and 3 bases at J, with 18 bases between the two ends. Germline V lookup: CDR1 SGHNT, CDR2 YYREEE (reference sequence). In DNA, the CDR3 is TGTGCCAGCAGCTTCCGGGGATCTCCGCCATACTACGAGCAGTACTTC. Translating it yields CASSFRGSPPYYEQYF.

The chain recombines TRBV5-3 with TRBJ2-7; 14 positions match TRBD2. TRBV5-3 is labeled an ORF, and its function is uncertain. The CDR3 extends over 17 amino acids. V lost 4 bases and J lost 2; bases outside the gene matches: 8. CDR3 in amino acids: CARSPTSGGAGPYEQYV. CDR3 coding DNA: TGTGCCAGAAGCCCGACTAGCGGGGGGGCAGGCCCCTACGAGCAGTACGTC.

J is TRBJ1-2 and V is TRBV18; 7 positions agree with TRBD1. The CDR3 loop spans 15 amino acids. Germline lookup yields CDR1 KGHSH and CDR2 LQKENI. After removal of 5 bases from V and 2 bases from J, the junction contained 8 bases not matched to a gene. The CDR3 region is CASSSYRGDNYGYTF. DNA of the CDR3: TGTGCCAGCTCATCCTACAGGGGCGACAACTATGGCTACACCTTC.

The genes are TRBV19 and TRBJ1-1; D remains unclear. V gave up 4 bases and J gave up 4 bases, with 4 bases separating them. In germline, CDR1 is LNHDA, CDR2 SQIVND (reference sequence). This CDR3 region has 11 residues. The CDR3 DNA reads TGTGCCAGTAGTACGGTCACTGAAGCTTTCTTT. Residues: CASSTVTEAFF.

V and J are TRBV7-6 and TRBJ2-3; 10 nucleotides align to TRBD1. V shed 0 bases and J 0 bases; nucleotides not matched to a gene: 3. CDR1 and CDR2 from the germline V gene are SGHVS and FNYEAQ. This CDR3 region has 17 residues. The CDR3 nucleotides are TGTGCCAGCAGCTTAGCCTGGACAGGGGGGAGCACAGATACGCAGTATTTT. Its protein product is CASSLAWTGGSTDTQYF. The complete variable domain, with remaining parts taken from reference TRBV7-6 and TRBJ2-3, reads GAGVSQSPRYKVTKRGQDVALRCDPISGHVSLYWYRQALGQGPEFLTYFNYEAQQDKSGLPNDRFSAERPEGSISTLTIQRTEQRDSAMYRCASSLAWTGGSTDTQYFGPGTRLTVL.

V is TRBV2 and J is TRBJ2-3; 8 bases fit TRBD2. The trim removed 4 bases at V and 1 base at J, leaving 4 bases unmatched. This CDR3 has 15 amino acids. Germline-derived CDR1 and CDR2 are SNHLY and FYNNEI. The CDR3 reads CASSGLAGRTDTQYF. CDR3 DNA: TGTGCCAGCAGTGGGTTAGCGGGGCGCACAGATACGCAGTATTTT.

The chain employs TRBV19 and TRBJ2-3, with D possibly TRBD2 on 5 matching bases. Trimming left V 3 bases short and J 2 bases short, with 15 bases between. The germline V gene has CDR1 LNHDA and CDR2 SQIVND (reference sequence). This CDR3 spans 16 amino acids. The CDR3 DNA sequence: TGTGCCAGTAGTATGATTGAGTCGGGAATCACAGATACGCAGTATTTT. As protein: CASSMIESGITDTQYF.

The gene calls are TRBV5-1 and TRBJ2-1; a weak D match, TRBD2 (6 bases). CDR1 and CDR2 from the germline V gene are SGHRS and YFSETQ. CDR3 size: 18 residues. Between the trimmed V and J ends, which lost 0 bases and 7 bases, there was a span of 23 bases. CDR3 loop: CASSLAGGGPNPRNEQFF. The CDR3 DNA sequence: TGCGCCAGCAGCTTGGCCGGTGGAGGGCCAAATCCTAGGAATGAGCAGTTCTTC.

For the CDR3, the DNA is TGTGCCAGCATCGAACTAGCGGGAGAACGCGATGAGCAGTTCTTC. It encodes CASIELAGERDEQFF. V and J are TRBV5-6 and TRBJ2-1, with TRBD2 identical over 11 bases. The germline V gene encodes CDR1 SGHDT and CDR2 YYEEEE. J was trimmed by 8 bases and V by 6 bases; bases with no gene match: 10. This CDR3 spans 15 amino acids. Using reference TRBV5-6 and TRBJ2-1 for the parts outside the CDR3, the full variable domain is DAGVTQSPTHLIKTRGQQVTLRCSPKSGHDTVSWYQQALGQGPQFIFQYYEEEERQRGNFPDRFSGHQFPNYSSELNVNALLLGDSALYLCASIELAGERDEQFFGPGTRLTVL.

V and J are TRBV6-5 and TRBJ2-2; 8 nucleotides agree with TRBD2. The trim removed 7 bases at V and 8 bases at J, leaving 6 bases unmatched. The CDR3 covers 13 residues. Germline values: CDR1 MNHEY, CDR2 SVGAGI. CDR3 in amino acids: CASKYERGGELFF. Written as DNA, the CDR3 is TGTGCCAGCAAGTACGAGCGGGGGGGGGAGCTGTTTTTT.

The V call is TRBV6-5, the J call TRBJ1-2; D may be TRBD1 (5 bases). V lost 5 bases to trimming and J lost 2 bases, with 15 bases between them. Germline CDR1 MNHEY, CDR2 SVGAGI. The CDR3 length is 15 residues. CDR3 coding DNA: TGTGCCAGCAGTCCGACAGAGTCCGGGAACTATGGCTACACCTTC. It translates to CASSPTESGNYGYTF.

The chain employs TRBV18 and TRBJ1-2; TRBD1 is a possible D gene (6 bases). Per germline, CDR1 KGHSH and CDR2 LQKENI. CDR3 length: 14 residues. The V and J ends lost 5 bases and 4 bases respectively, with 14 bases between them. The CDR3 sequence is CASSANRAGYGYTF. The CDR3 bases are TGTGCCAGCTCAGCCAACAGGGCCGGCTATGGCTACACCTTC.

V and J are TRBV10-2 and TRBJ2-7; D unresolved. Germline V gene lookup returns CDR1 WSHSY and CDR2 SAAADI. CDR3 length: 12 residues. V gave up 6 bases and J gave up 7 bases, with 13 bases separating them. CDR3 in amino acids: CASRETHREQYF. Here the CDR3 DNA reads TGCGCCAGCAGAGAGACCCATAGAGAGCAGTACTTC.

The chain recombines TRBV7-9 with TRBJ1-3; TRBD1 matches 7 bases. CDR3 length: 16 amino acids. CDR1 SEHNR and CDR2 FQNEAQ come from the germline V gene (reference sequence). Unmatched junction bases numbered 5, after V lost 0 bases and J lost 3 bases. DNA of the CDR3: TGTGCCAGCAGCTTAGCTGAGGGGGCGTTTGGAAACACCATATATTTT. It translates to CASSLAEGAFGNTIYF.

J is TRBJ1-2 and V is TRBV27; D unclear. The CDR3 consists of 13 residues. The V end lost 5 bases, the J end lost 6 bases, and 13 bases lay between the germline ends. Germline CDR1 MNHEY, CDR2 SMNVEV (reference sequence). CDR3 region: CASSPFSSDGYTF. The DNA of the CDR3 is TGTGCCAGCAGTCCCTTTTCGTCGGATGGCTACACCTTC.